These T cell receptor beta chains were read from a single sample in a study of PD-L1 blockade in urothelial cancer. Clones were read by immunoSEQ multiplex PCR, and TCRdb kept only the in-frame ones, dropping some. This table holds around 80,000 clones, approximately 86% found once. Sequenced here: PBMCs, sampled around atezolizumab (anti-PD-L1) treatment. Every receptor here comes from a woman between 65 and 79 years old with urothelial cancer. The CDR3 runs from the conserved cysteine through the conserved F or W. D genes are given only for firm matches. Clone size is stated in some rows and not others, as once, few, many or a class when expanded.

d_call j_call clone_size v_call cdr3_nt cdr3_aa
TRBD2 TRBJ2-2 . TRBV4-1 TGCGCCAGCAGCCAAGTAGAAGGACTAGCGGGAGCGAACACCGGGGAGCTGTTTTTT CASSQVEGLAGANTGELFF
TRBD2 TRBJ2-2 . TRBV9 TGTGCCAGCAGTACCCCTAGCGGGAGTCTCACCGGGGAGCTGTTTTTT CASSTPSGSLTGELFF
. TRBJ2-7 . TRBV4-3 TGCGCCAGCAGCCAGGGCCTCAGGGGAACTACGCTACTTGGGTTGGGTTACGAGCAGTACTTC CASSQGLRGTTLLGLGYEQYF
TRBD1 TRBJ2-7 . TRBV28 TGTGCCAGCAGCTGGACAGGCCGCTCCTACGAGCAGTACTTC CASSWTGRSYEQYF
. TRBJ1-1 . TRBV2 TGTGCCAGCAGTGAGGTTCCTGCGGCGGCGGGGAACACTGAAGCTTTCTTT CASSEVPAAAGNTEAFF
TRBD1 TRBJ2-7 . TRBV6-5 TGTGCCAGCATGTTTAGGGACAGGGGGTCCTACGAGCAGTACTTC CASMFRDRGSYEQYF
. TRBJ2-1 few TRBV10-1 TGCGCCAGCAGTGATTCAGGAAGCTCCTACAATGAGCAGTTCTTC CASSDSGSSYNEQFF
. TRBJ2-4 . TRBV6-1 TGTGCCAGCAGTTCTGGACAGAAAAACATTCAGTACTTC CASSSGQKNIQYF
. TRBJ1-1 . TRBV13 TGTGCCAGCAGCTCCGGTACCCAGGGGTGGAACACTGAAGCTTTCTTT CASSSGTQGWNTEAFF
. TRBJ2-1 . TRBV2 TGTGCCAGCCAACCACGACAGGGGAGGGGGGAGCAGTTCTTC CASQPRQGRGEQFF
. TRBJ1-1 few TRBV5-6 TGTGCCAGCAGCTTGCGGACGGGGTGGACCACTGAAGCTTTCTTT CASSLRTGWTTEAFF
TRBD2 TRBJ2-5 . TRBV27 TGTGCCAGCAGTTCAGCGGGGACGCAAGAGACCCAGTACTTC CASSSAGTQETQYF
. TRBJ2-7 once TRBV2 TGTGCCAGCAGTGTGTCTATCGAGCAGTACTTC CASSVSIEQYF
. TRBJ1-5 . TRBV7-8 TGTGCCAGCAGCTTAGCGCAGGTGGGGGCTTCCAGCAATCAGCCCCAGCATTTT CASSLAQVGASSNQPQHF
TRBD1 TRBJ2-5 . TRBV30 TGTGCCTGGAGCGAGACAGGGGGTCAAGAGACCCAGTACTTC CAWSETGGQETQYF